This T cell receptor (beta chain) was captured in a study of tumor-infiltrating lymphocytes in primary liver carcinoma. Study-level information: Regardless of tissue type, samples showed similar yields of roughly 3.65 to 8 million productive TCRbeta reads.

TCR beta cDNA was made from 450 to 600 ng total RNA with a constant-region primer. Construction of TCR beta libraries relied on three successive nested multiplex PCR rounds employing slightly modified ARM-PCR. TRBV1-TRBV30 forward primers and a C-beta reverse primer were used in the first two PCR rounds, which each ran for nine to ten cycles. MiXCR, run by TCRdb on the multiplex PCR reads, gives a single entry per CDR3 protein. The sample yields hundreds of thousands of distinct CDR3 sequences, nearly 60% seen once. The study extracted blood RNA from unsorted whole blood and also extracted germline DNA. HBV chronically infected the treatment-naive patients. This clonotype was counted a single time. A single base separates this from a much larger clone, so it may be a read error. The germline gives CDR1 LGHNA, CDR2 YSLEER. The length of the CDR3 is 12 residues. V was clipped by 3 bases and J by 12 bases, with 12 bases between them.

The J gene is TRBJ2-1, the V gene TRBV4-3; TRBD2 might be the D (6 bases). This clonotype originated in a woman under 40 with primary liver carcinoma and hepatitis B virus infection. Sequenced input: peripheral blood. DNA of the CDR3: TGCGCCAGCAGCCACGAAGTCGGGGGGCAGTTCTTC. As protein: CASSHEVGGQFF.